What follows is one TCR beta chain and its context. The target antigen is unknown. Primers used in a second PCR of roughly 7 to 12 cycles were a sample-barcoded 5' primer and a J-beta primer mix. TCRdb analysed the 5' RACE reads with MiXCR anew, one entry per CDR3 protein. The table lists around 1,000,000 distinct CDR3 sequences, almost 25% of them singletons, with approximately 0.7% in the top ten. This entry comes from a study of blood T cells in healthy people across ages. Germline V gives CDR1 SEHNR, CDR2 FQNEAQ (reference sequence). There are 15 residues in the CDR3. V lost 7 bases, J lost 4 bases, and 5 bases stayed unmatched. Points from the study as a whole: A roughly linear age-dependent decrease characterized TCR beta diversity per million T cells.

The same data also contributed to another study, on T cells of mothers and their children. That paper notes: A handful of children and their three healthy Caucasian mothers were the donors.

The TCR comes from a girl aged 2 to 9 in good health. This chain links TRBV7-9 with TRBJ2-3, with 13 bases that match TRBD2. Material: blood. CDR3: CASTEGLAGADTQYF. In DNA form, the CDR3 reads TGTGCCAGCACGGAAGGACTAGCGGGGGCAGATACGCAGTATTTT.